Listed here are 11 T cell receptor beta chains from one sample, sequenced in a study of T cell repertoires in cytomegalovirus infection (dated by TCRdb to about 2019). These TCRs' antigens remain unknown. What the treatment or condition label conveys for this sample: in vitro stimulation with specific CMV peptide epitopes to enrich CMV-specific T cells. Sequencing instrument: Illumina HiSeq 1500. TCRdb ran its own pipeline on the public reads, namely fastp trimming at Q25 and MiXCR clone calling, and kept in-frame beta chains. Every CDR3 protein is listed once, alongside the most common genes and DNA of its rows. The sample table holds approximately 990,000 distinct CDR3 sequences, of which approximately 33% were seen once. The ten largest clones represent 13% of the sample. The input for sequencing was cultured CD8+ T cells from PBMCs, taken from culture after CMV antigen stimulation. The origin of the receptors is a human donor in good health (CMV status not recorded). Some clones in this sample may be carry-over from other donors' samples.

The chain is built from TRBV7-6 and TRBJ1-1; no clear D. This CDR3 spans 19 amino acids. Germline V gene sequence: CDR1 SGHVS, CDR2 FNYEAQ. The germline V and J ends were trimmed by 5 bases and 3 bases, with 28 bases remaining between them. CDR3 protein: CASSPRVSGEGWTDTEAFF. In nucleotides, the CDR3 is TGTGCCAGCAGCCCGAGGGTGAGCGGGGAAGGGTGGACGGACACTGAAGCTTTCTTT.

This sequence joins TRBV29-1 and TRBJ2-7; the D gene is possibly TRBD1 (5 bases). There are 11 residues in the CDR3. Per germline, CDR1 SQVTM and CDR2 ANQGSEA. V was shortened by 0 bases and J by 6 bases, with 6 bases between the two germline ends. The CDR3 loop reads CSVEDQGEQYF. In DNA, the CDR3 is TGCAGCGTTGAAGATCAGGGCGAGCAGTACTTC.

The chain carries TRBV7-9 and TRBJ2-7, with 10 positions matching TRBD1. Germline CDR1 is SEHNR and CDR2 is FQNEAQ (reference sequence). CDR3 length: 16 residues. V was pared by 4 bases and J by 2 bases, with 8 bases of the junction left unmatched. CDR3 DNA: TGTGCCAGCAGCTACGCAAGGACAGGGGGAACCTACGAGCAGTACGTC. Amino acids: CASSYARTGGTYEQYV.

The chain combines TRBV6-6 with TRBJ1-4; possible D gene TRBD1, 5 bases. The germline gives CDR1 MNHNY, CDR2 SVGAGI (reference sequence). V lost 6 bases and J 8 bases, leaving 19 bases between the germline ends. CDR3 length equals 15 residues. In nucleotides, the CDR3 is TGTGCCAGCAGCCGAGAGTGGGGCGTTAGGGAAAAACTGTTTTTT. Its translation: CASSREWGVREKLFF.

The sample holds a few counts of this clonotype. This rearrangement joins TRBV19 to TRBJ2-7; no definite D call. Trimming took off 5 bases at V and 3 bases at J, with 14 bases between the two ends. In germline, CDR1 is LNHDA, CDR2 SQIVND (reference sequence). This CDR3 is built from 14 residues. In DNA, the CDR3 is TGTGCCAGTAGTCCCACCGGATGGAACTACGAGCAGTACTTC. Its protein product is CASSPTGWNYEQYF. Looking up the rest from reference TRBV19 and TRBJ2-7 gives the full variable domain: DGGITQSPKYLFRKEGQNVTLSCEQNLNHDAMYWYRQDPGQGLRLIYYSQIVNDFQKGDIAEGYSVSREKKESFPLTVTSAQKNPTAFYLCASSPTGWNYEQYFGPGTRLTVT.

CDR3 in amino acids: CSAFLAGGLNEQFF. CDR3 nucleotides: TGCAGTGCTTTCTTAGCGGGGGGGCTCAATGAGCAGTTCTTC. The chain links TRBV20-1 to TRBJ2-1; 11 bases line up with TRBD2. The junction had 6 bases not matched to a gene; V was cut back by 5 bases and J by 6 bases. Per the germline V gene, CDR1 is DFQATT and CDR2 is SNEGSKA (reference sequence). This CDR3 is 14 amino acids long.

The sample holds a few counts of this clonotype. The chain recombines TRBV10-3 with TRBJ1-6; D not certain. CDR1 and CDR2 (germline): ENHRY, SYGVKD. The length of the CDR3 is 15 residues. V was cut by 2 bases and J by 10 bases, with 15 bases left in between. CDR3 in amino acids: CAISEGSLFGSPLHF. For the CDR3, the DNA is TGTGCCATCAGTGAGGGCAGCCTCTTTGGGTCACCCCTCCACTTT.

V usage is TRBV4-3 and J usage is TRBJ2-7, with D maybe TRBD2 (7 bases). Germline V gene sequence: CDR1 LGHNA, CDR2 YSLEER. This CDR3 contains 18 residues. The V gene lost 4 bases and the J gene lost 0 bases, with 22 bases spanning the gap. CDR3 sequence reads: CASSLWGGGGETSYEQYV. The CDR3 nucleotides read TGCGCCAGCAGCCTGTGGGGTGGGGGGGGCGAAACCTCCTACGAGCAGTACGTC.

There are a few counts of this clonotype. V and J are TRBV19 and TRBJ1-1, with TRBD1 as a possible D gene (5 bases). CDR3 length: 12 residues. Trimming removed 4 bases at V and 3 bases at J, with 6 bases between. Germline V CDR1 and CDR2: LNHDA, SQIVND (reference sequence). CDR3 sequence (DNA): TGTGCCAGTAGTAGCAGGGACACTGAAGCTTTCTTT. Protein sequence: CASSSRDTEAFF.

This clonotype has a handful of counts. This chain links TRBV7-9 with TRBJ1-2; no clear D gene. This CDR3 has 16 residues. Looked up from germline, CDR1 is SEHNR and CDR2 is FQNEAQ (reference sequence). Trimming cost V 1 base and J 2 bases, with 14 bases left between them. The CDR3 is CASSLVVRIANYGYTF. The CDR3 nucleotides are TGTGCCAGCAGCTTAGTGGTCAGGATCGCGAACTATGGCTACACCTTC.

This clonotype was counted ten times or more. The J gene is TRBJ2-1, the V gene TRBV7-8; the D is unclear. The CDR3 covers 15 residues. The germline CDR1 and CDR2 sequences are SGHVS and FQNEAQ. Trimming removed 5 bases from V and 0 bases from J, with 11 bases in between. CDR3 coding DNA: TGTGCCAGCAGCGCGTACTTGAGCTCCTACAATGAGCAGTTCTTC. As protein: CASSAYLSSYNEQFF.